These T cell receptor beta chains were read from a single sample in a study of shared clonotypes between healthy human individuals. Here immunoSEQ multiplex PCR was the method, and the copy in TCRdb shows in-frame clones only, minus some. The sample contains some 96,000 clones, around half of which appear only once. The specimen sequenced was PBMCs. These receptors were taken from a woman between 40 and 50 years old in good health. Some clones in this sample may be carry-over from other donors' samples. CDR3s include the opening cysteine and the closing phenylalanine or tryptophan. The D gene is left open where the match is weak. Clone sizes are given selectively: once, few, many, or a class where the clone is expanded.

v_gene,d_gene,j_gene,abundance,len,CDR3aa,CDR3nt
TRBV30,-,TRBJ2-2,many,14,CAWSRRGVTGELFF,TGTGCCTGGAGTCGTCGGGGAGTCACCGGGGAGCTGTTTTTT
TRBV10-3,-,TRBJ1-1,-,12,CAISRGEAEAFF,TGTGCCATCAGCAGGGGAGAAGCTGAAGCTTTCTTT
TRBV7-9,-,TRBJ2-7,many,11,CASSVSYEQYF,TGTGCCAGCTCGGTTAGTTACGAGCAGTACTTC
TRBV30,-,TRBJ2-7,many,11,CAWTAGYEQYF,TGCGCCTGGACGGCCGGTTACGAGCAGTACTTC
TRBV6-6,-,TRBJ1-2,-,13,CASSYRTDYGYTF,TGTGCCAGCAGTTATCGTACAGACTATGGCTACACCTTC
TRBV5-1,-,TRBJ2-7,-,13,CASSLRWGGEQYF,TGCGCCAGCAGCTTGCGCTGGGGCGGCGAGCAGTACTTC
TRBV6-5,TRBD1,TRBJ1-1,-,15,CASSSGQGFYTEAFF,TGTGCCAGCAGTTCGGGACAGGGGTTTTACACTGAAGCTTTCTTT
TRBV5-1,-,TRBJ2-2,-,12,CASSRLAGELFF,TGCGCCAGCAGCAGACTAGCCGGGGAGCTGTTTTTT
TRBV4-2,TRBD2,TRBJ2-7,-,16,CASSQGYSGTTHEQYF,TGTGCCAGCAGCCAAGGGTACAGCGGGACGACCCACGAGCAGTACTTC
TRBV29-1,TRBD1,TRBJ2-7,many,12,CSVDDRGDEQYF,TGCAGCGTCGACGACAGGGGCGACGAGCAGTACTTC
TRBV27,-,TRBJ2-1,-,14,CASTQEPTYNEQFF,TGTGCCAGCACACAGGAACCGACCTACAATGAGCAGTTCTTC
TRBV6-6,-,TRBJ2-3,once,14,CASSYGADTDTQYF,TGTGCCAGCAGTTACGGGGCGGACACAGATACGCAGTATTTT
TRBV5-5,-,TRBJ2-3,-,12,CASSQDQVTQYF,TGTGCCAGCAGCCAAGATCAAGTTACGCAGTATTTT
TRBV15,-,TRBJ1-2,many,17,CATSRAGGVFNWYGYTF,TGTGCCACCAGCAGAGCGGGCGGGGTCTTCAATTGGTATGGCTACACCTTC
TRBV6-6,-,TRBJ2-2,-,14,CASTPRTETGELFF,TGTGCCAGCACCCCTCGGACAGAAACCGGGGAGCTGTTTTTT
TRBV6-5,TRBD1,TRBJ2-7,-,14,CASSFGQGTYEQYF,TGTGCCAGCAGTTTTGGACAGGGAACCTACGAGCAGTACTTC
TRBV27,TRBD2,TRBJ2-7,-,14,CASSRLAGEYEQYF,TGTGCCAGCAGCAGACTAGCGGGAGAGTACGAGCAGTACTTC
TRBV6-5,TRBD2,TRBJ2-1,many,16,CASSYSRAGDRNEQFF,TGTGCCAGCAGTTACTCAAGGGCGGGGGACCGCAATGAGCAGTTCTTC
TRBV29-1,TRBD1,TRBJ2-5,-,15,CSVEPRDRGWETQYF,TGCAGCGTTGAACCCCGGGACAGAGGGTGGGAGACCCAGTACTTC
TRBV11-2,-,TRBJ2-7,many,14,CASTKRAGLDEQYF,TGTGCCAGCACCAAACGGGCGGGACTCGACGAGCAGTACTTC
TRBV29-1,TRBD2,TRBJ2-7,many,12,CSVGGGPYEQYF,TGCAGCGTTGGGGGGGGTCCCTACGAGCAGTACTTC
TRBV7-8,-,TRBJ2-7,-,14,CASSLLGVAYEQYF,TGTGCCAGCAGCTTATTAGGAGTCGCCTATGAGCAGTACTTC
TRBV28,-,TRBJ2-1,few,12,CASSLRVGEQFF,TGTGCCAGCAGTCTAAGAGTTGGTGAGCAGTTCTTC
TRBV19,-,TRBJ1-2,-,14,CASARTDFNYGYTF,TGTGCCAGTGCAAGGACAGACTTTAACTATGGCTACACCTTC
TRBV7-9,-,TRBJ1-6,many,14,CASSFGGRNSPLHF,TGTGCCAGCAGCTTCGGGGGCAGAAATTCACCCCTCCACTTT
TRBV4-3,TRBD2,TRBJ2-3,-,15,CASSQTSSSTDTQYF,TGCGCCAGCAGCCAGACTAGCAGTAGCACAGATACGCAGTATTTT
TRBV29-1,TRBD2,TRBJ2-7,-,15,CSVGTSGRRAYEQYF,TGCAGCGTTGGGACTAGCGGGAGAAGGGCCTACGAGCAGTACTTC
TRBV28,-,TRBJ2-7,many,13,CASAIPGPYEQYF,TGTGCCAGCGCCATCCCGGGCCCCTACGAGCAGTACTTC
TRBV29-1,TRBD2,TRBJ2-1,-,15,CSVDRTLAGIDEQFF,TGCAGCGTTGATCGGACCCTAGCGGGAATCGATGAGCAGTTCTTC
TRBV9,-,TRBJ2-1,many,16,CASSVALTGDYNEQFF,TGTGCCAGCAGCGTAGCGCTGACGGGAGACTACAATGAGCAGTTCTTC
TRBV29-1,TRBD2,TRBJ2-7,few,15,CSVVRRVLAGSEQYF,TGCAGCGTTGTCCGACGGGTGTTAGCGGGAAGCGAGCAGTACTTC
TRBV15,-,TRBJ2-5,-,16,CATSRDNLVAEETQYF,TGTGCCACCAGCAGAGATAATCTAGTGGCAGAGGAGACCCAGTACTTC
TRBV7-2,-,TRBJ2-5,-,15,CASSSNQGRGETQYF,TGTGCCAGCAGCTCGAACCAGGGGAGGGGAGAGACCCAGTACTTC
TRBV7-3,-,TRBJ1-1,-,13,CASSSRPRSEAFF,TGTGCCAGCAGCTCAAGACCCAGGTCGGAAGCTTTCTTT
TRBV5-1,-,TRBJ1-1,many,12,CASSFVGAEAFF,TGCGCCAGCAGCTTCGTCGGGGCTGAAGCTTTCTTT
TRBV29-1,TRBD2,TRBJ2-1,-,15,CSVDRRGRGYNEQFF,TGCAGCGTTGATCGGCGCGGGAGGGGCTACAATGAGCAGTTCTTC
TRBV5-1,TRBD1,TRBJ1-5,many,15,CASSPGQGANQPQHF,TGCGCCAGCAGCCCGGGACAGGGGGCCAATCAGCCCCAGCATTTT
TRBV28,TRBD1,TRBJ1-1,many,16,CASSLSAQGRGTEAFF,TGTGCCAGCAGTTTATCCGCACAGGGGAGGGGCACTGAAGCTTTCTTT
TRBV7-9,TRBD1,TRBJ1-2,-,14,CASSTSDRAYGYTF,TGTGCCAGCAGCACCTCCGACAGGGCCTATGGCTACACCTTC
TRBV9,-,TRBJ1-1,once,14,CASSVVTQNTEAFF,TGTGCCAGCAGCGTAGTGACCCAGAACACTGAAGCTTTCTTT
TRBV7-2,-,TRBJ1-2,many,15,CASSLSDGPNYGYTF,TGTGCCAGCAGCTTATCCGACGGTCCTAACTATGGCTACACCTTC
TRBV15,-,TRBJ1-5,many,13,CATGIYSNQPQHF,TGTGCCACCGGCATCTATAGCAATCAGCCCCAGCATTTT
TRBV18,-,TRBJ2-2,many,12,CASSPGTGELFF,TGTGCCAGCTCACCAGGAACCGGGGAGCTGTTTTTT
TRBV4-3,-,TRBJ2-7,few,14,CASSQVLGTYEQYF,TGCGCCAGCAGCCAAGTACTGGGGACCTACGAGCAGTACTTC
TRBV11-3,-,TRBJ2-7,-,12,CASSLDGGEQYF,TGTGCCAGCAGTTTAGATGGGGGCGAGCAGTACTTC
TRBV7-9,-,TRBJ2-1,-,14,CASSLALIYNEQFF,TGTGCCAGCAGCTTAGCGCTGATCTACAATGAGCAGTTCTTC
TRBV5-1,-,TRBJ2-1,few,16,CASSSNRGSAGYEQFF,TGCGCCAGCAGCTCCAACCGGGGCAGCGCGGGCTATGAGCAGTTCTTC
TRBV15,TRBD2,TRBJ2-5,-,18,CATSLYRSGTSVGKTQYF,TGTGCCACCAGTCTGTACAGATCCGGGACTAGCGTTGGGAAGACCCAGTACTTC
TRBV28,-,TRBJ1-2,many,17,CASRLWTAGKGGDGYTF,TGTGCCAGCAGACTCTGGACAGCCGGAAAGGGGGGGGATGGCTACACCTTC
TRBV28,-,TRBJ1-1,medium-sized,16,CASSLTIGQEGTEAFF,TGTGCCAGCAGTTTAACGATCGGGCAGGAGGGGACTGAAGCTTTCTTT
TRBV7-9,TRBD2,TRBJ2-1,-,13,CASSFSSGGQQFF,TGTGCCAGCAGCTTTTCTAGCGGAGGGCAGCAGTTCTTC
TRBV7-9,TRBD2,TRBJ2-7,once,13,CASRPAGDHEQYF,TGTGCCAGCAGGCCCGCGGGAGACCACGAGCAGTACTTC
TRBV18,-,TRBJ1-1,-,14,CASSPDTGWTEAFF,TGTGCCAGCTCACCAGACACAGGATGGACTGAAGCTTTCTTT
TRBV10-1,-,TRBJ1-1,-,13,CASSGQSNTEAFF,TGCGCCAGCAGCGGACAGTCAAACACTGAAGCTTTCTTT